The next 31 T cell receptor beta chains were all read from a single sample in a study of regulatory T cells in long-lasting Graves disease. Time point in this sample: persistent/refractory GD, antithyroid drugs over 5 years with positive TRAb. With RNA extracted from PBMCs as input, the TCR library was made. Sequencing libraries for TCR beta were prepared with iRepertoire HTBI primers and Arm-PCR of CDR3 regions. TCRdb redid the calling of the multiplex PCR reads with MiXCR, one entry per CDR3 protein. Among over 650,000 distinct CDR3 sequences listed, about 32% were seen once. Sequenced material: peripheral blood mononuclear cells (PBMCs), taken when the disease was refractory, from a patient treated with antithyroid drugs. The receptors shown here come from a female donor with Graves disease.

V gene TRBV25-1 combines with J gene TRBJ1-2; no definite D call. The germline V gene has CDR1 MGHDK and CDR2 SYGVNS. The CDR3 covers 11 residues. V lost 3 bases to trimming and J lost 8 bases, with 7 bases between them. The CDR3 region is CASSDPPGYTF. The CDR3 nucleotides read TGTGCCAGCAGTGATCCCCCGGGCTACACCTTC.

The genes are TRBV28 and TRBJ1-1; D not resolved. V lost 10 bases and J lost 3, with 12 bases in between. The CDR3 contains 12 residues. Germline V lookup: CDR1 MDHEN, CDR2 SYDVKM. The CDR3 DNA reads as TGTGCCATTACCAACTGGGACACTGAAGCTTTCTTT. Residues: CAITNWDTEAFF. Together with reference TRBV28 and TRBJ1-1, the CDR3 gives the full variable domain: DVKVTQSSRYLVKRTGEKVFLECVQDMDHENMFWYRQDPGLGLRLIYFSYDVKMKEKGDIPEGYSVSREKKERFSLILESASTNQTSMYLCAITNWDTEAFFGQGTRLTVV.

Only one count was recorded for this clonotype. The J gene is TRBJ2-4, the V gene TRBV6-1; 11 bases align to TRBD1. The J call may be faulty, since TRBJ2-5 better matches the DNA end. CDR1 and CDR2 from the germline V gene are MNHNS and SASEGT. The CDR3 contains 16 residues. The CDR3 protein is CASSSRGTGGRETQYF. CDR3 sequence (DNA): TGTGCCAGCAGCTCTCGTGGGACAGGGGGAAGGGAGACCCAGTACTTC.

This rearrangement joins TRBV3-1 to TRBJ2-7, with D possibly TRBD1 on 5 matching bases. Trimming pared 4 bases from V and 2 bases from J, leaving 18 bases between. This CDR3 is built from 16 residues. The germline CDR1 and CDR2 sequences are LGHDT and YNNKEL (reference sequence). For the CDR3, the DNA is TGTGCCAGCAGCCGCCACGCTCAGGGTGCCCCCTACGAGCAGTACTTC. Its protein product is CASSRHAQGAPYEQYF.

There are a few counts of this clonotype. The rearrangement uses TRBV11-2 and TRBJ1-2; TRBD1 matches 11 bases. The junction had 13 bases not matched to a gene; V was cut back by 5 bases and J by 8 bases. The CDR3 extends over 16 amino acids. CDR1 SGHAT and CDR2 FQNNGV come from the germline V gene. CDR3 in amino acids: CASSTQPRDRGTGYTF. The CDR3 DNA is TGTGCCAGCAGCACCCAGCCCCGGGACAGGGGGACGGGCTACACCTTC.

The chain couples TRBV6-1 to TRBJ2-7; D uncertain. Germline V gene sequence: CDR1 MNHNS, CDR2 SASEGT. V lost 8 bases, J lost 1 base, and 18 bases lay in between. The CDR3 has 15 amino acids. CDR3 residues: CASSLARTASYEQYF. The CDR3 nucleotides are TGTGCCAGCTCTTTAGCCCGAACAGCGTCCTACGAGCAGTACTTC.

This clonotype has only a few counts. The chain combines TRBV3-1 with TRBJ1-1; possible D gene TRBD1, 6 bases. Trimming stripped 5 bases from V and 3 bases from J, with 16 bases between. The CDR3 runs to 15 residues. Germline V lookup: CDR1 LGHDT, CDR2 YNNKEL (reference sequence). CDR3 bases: TGTGCCAGCAGCACACAAAAAACAGGGCACACTGAAGCTTTCTTT. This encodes CASSTQKTGHTEAFF.

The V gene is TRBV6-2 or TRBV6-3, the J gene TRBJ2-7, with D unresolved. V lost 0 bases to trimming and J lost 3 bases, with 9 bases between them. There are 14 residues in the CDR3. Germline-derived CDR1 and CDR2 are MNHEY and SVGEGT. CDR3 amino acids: CASSYSSQNYEQYF. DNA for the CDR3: TGTGCCAGCAGTTACTCGAGTCAGAACTACGAGCAGTACTTC.

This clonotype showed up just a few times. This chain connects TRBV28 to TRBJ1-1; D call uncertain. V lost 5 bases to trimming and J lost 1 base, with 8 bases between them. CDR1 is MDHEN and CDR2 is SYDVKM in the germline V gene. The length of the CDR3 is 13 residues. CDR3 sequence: CASSIIRNTEAFF. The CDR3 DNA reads TGTGCCAGCAGTATAATAAGGAACACTGAAGCTTTCTTT.

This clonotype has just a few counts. In DNA form, the CDR3 reads TGTGCCAGCAGCCAAGTGATTGGAGACTTGGAAAATAATTCACCCCTCCACTTT. It specifies CASSQVIGDLENNSPLHF. The rearrangement uses TRBV3-1 and TRBJ1-6; no clear D gene. CDR3 length: 18 amino acids. Looked up from germline, CDR1 is LGHDT and CDR2 is YNNKEL (reference sequence). The V gene lost 1 base and the J gene lost 5 bases, with 18 bases spanning the gap.

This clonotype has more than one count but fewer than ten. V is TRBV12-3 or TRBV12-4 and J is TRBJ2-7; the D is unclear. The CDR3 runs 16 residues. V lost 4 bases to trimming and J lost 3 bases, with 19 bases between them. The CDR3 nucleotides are TGTGCCAGCAGTTACTCGAGAGGTCATGACATCTACGAGCAGTACTTC. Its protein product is CASSYSRGHDIYEQYF.

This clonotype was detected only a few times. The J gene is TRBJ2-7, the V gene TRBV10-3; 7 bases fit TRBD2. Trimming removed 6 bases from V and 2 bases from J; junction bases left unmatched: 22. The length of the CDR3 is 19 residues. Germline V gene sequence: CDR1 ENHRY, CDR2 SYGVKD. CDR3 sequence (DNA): TGTGCCATCAGCCTTCTGGTTGGGGAGGGCCGCTCTTCTACCTACGAGCAGTACTTC. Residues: CAISLLVGEGRSSTYEQYF.

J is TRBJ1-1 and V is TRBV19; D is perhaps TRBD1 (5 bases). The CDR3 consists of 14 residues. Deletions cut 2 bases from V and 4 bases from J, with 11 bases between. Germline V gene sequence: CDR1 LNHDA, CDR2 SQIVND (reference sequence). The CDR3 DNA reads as TGTGCCAGTAGTATAAAGAGGCAGGGCACTGAAGCTTTCTTT. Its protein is CASSIKRQGTEAFF.

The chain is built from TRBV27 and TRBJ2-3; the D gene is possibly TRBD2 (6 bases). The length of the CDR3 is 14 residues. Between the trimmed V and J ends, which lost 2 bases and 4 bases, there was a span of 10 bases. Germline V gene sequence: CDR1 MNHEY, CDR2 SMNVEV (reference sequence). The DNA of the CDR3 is TGTGCCAGCAGTTTAGGAGCGGGCGCAGATACGCAGTATTTT. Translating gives CASSLGAGADTQYF.

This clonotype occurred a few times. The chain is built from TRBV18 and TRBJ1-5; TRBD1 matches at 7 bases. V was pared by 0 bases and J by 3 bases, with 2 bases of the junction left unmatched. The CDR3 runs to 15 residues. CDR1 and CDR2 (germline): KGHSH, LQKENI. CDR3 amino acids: CASSPPGQFNQPQHF. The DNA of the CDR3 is TGTGCCAGCTCACCACCGGGACAGTTCAATCAGCCCCAGCATTTT.

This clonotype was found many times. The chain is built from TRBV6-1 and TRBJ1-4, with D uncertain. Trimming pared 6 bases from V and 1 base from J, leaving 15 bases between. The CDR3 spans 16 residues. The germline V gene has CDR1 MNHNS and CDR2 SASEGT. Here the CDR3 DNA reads TGTGCCAGCAGCTTCGAGGGCACCTTAACTAATGAAAAACTGTTTTTT. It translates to CASSFEGTLTNEKLFF.

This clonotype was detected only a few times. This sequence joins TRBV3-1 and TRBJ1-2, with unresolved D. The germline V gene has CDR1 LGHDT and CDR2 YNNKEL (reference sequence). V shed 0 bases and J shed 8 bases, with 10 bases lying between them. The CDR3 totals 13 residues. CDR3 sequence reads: CASSQEAVGGYTF. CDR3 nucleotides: TGTGCCAGCAGCCAAGAGGCCGTTGGAGGCTACACCTTC.

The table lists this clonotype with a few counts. The CDR3 protein is CSARKAKVPNFYEQYF. In DNA, the CDR3 is TGCAGTGCTAGAAAGGCAAAAGTCCCAAACTTCTACGAGCAGTACTTC. The chain has TRBV20-1 and TRBJ2-7; D gene uncertain. The CDR3 is 16 residues long. The germline V gene has CDR1 DFQATT and CDR2 SNEGSKA (reference sequence). The ends were cut back, 2 bases at V and 3 bases at J, with 20 bases in the middle.

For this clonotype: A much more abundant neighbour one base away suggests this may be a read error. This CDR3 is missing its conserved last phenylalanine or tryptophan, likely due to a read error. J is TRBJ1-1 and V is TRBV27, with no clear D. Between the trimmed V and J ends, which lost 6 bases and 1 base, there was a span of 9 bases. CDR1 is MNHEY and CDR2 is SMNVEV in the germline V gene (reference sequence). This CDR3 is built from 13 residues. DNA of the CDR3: TGTGCCAGCAGCGCCCGGACGAACACTGAAGCTTTCCTT. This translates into CASSARTNTEAFL.

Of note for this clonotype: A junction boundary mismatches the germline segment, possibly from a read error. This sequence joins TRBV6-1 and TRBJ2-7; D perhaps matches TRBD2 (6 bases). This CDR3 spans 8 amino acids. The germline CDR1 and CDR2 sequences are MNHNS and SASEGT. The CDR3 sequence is CRGGEQYF. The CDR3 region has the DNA TGCAGAGGAGGGGAGCAGTACTTC.

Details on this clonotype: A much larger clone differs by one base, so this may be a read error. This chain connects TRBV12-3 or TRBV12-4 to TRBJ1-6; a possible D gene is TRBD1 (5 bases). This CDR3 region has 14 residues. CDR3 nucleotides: TGTGCCGGCAGAGTCCAGGGAGATAATTCACCCCTCCACTTT. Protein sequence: CAGRVQGDNSPLHF.

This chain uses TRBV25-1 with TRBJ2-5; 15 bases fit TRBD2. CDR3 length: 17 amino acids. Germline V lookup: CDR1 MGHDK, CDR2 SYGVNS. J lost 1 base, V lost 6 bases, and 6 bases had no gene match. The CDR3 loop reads CASRGLAGGTFQETQYF. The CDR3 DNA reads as TGTGCCAGCAGGGGACTAGCGGGAGGAACTTTCCAAGAGACCCAGTACTTC.

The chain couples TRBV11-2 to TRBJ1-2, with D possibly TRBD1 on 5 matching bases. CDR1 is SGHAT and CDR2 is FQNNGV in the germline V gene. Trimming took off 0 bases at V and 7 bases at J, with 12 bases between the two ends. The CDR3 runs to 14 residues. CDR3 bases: TGTGCCAGCAGCTTAGATCTCAGGGAGACTGGCTACACCTTC. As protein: CASSLDLRETGYTF. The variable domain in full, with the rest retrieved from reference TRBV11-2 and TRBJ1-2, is EAGVAQSPRYKIIEKRQSVAFWCNPISGHATLYWYQQILGQGPKLLIQFQNNGVVDDSQLPKDRFSAERLKGVDSTLKIQPAKLEDSAVYLCASSLDLRETGYTFGSGTRLTVV.

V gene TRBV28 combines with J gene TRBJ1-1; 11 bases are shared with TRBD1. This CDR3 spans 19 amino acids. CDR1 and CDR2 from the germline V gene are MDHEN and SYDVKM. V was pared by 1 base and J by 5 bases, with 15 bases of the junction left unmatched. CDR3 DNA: TGTGCCAGCAGTTTATTTAGTGGACAGGGGGCGGTTCGGAGGACTGAAGCTTTCTTT. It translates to CASSLFSGQGAVRRTEAFF.

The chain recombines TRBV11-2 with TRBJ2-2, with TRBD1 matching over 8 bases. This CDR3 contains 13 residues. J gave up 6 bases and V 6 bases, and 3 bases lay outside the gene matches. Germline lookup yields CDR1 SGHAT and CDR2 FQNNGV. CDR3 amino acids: CASRSTGAGELFF. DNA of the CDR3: TGTGCCAGCAGGTCGACAGGGGCCGGGGAGCTGTTTTTT.

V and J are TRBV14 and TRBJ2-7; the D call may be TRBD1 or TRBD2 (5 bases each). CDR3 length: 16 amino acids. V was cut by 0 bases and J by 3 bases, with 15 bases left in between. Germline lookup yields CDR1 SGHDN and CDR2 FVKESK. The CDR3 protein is CASSQDGTPAGYEQYF. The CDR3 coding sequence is TGTGCCAGCAGCCAAGACGGGACCCCTGCGGGCTACGAGCAGTACTTC.

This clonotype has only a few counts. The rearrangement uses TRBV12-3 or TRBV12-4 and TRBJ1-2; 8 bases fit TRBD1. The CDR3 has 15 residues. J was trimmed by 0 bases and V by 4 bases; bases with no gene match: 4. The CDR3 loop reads CASSSRQGTNYGYTF. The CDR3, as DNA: TGTGCCAGCAGTTCGCGACAGGGGACTAACTATGGCTACACCTTC.

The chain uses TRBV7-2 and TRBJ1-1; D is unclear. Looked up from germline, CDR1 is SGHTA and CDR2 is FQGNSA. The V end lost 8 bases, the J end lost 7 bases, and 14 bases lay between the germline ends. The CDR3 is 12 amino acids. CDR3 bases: TGTGCCAGCGGTTATACAAACGGTGAAGCTTTCTTT. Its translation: CASGYTNGEAFF.

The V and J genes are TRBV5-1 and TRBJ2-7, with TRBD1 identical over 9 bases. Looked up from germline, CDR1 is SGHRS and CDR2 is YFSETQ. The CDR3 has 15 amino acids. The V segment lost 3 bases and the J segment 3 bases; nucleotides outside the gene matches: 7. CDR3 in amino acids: CASSSGTGIIYEQYF. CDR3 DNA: TGCGCCAGCAGCTCCGGGACAGGGATCATCTACGAGCAGTACTTC.

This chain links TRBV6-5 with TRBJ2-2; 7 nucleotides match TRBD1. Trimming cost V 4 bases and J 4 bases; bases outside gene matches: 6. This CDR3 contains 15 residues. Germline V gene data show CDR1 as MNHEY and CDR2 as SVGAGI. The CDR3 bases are TGTGCCAGCAGTTTCACAGGGGCGAGCACCGGGGAGCTGTTTTTT. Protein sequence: CASSFTGASTGELFF.

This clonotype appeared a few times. The CDR3 sequence is CAWSKSTTGELFF. The CDR3 region has the DNA TGTGCCTGGAGTAAGTCAACGACCGGGGAGCTGTTTTTT. This chain connects TRBV30 to TRBJ2-2; D unresolved. Germline V gene data show CDR1 as GTSNPN and CDR2 as SVGIG (reference sequence). The V end lost 2 bases, the J end lost 5 bases, and 9 bases lay between the germline ends. The CDR3 consists of 13 residues.